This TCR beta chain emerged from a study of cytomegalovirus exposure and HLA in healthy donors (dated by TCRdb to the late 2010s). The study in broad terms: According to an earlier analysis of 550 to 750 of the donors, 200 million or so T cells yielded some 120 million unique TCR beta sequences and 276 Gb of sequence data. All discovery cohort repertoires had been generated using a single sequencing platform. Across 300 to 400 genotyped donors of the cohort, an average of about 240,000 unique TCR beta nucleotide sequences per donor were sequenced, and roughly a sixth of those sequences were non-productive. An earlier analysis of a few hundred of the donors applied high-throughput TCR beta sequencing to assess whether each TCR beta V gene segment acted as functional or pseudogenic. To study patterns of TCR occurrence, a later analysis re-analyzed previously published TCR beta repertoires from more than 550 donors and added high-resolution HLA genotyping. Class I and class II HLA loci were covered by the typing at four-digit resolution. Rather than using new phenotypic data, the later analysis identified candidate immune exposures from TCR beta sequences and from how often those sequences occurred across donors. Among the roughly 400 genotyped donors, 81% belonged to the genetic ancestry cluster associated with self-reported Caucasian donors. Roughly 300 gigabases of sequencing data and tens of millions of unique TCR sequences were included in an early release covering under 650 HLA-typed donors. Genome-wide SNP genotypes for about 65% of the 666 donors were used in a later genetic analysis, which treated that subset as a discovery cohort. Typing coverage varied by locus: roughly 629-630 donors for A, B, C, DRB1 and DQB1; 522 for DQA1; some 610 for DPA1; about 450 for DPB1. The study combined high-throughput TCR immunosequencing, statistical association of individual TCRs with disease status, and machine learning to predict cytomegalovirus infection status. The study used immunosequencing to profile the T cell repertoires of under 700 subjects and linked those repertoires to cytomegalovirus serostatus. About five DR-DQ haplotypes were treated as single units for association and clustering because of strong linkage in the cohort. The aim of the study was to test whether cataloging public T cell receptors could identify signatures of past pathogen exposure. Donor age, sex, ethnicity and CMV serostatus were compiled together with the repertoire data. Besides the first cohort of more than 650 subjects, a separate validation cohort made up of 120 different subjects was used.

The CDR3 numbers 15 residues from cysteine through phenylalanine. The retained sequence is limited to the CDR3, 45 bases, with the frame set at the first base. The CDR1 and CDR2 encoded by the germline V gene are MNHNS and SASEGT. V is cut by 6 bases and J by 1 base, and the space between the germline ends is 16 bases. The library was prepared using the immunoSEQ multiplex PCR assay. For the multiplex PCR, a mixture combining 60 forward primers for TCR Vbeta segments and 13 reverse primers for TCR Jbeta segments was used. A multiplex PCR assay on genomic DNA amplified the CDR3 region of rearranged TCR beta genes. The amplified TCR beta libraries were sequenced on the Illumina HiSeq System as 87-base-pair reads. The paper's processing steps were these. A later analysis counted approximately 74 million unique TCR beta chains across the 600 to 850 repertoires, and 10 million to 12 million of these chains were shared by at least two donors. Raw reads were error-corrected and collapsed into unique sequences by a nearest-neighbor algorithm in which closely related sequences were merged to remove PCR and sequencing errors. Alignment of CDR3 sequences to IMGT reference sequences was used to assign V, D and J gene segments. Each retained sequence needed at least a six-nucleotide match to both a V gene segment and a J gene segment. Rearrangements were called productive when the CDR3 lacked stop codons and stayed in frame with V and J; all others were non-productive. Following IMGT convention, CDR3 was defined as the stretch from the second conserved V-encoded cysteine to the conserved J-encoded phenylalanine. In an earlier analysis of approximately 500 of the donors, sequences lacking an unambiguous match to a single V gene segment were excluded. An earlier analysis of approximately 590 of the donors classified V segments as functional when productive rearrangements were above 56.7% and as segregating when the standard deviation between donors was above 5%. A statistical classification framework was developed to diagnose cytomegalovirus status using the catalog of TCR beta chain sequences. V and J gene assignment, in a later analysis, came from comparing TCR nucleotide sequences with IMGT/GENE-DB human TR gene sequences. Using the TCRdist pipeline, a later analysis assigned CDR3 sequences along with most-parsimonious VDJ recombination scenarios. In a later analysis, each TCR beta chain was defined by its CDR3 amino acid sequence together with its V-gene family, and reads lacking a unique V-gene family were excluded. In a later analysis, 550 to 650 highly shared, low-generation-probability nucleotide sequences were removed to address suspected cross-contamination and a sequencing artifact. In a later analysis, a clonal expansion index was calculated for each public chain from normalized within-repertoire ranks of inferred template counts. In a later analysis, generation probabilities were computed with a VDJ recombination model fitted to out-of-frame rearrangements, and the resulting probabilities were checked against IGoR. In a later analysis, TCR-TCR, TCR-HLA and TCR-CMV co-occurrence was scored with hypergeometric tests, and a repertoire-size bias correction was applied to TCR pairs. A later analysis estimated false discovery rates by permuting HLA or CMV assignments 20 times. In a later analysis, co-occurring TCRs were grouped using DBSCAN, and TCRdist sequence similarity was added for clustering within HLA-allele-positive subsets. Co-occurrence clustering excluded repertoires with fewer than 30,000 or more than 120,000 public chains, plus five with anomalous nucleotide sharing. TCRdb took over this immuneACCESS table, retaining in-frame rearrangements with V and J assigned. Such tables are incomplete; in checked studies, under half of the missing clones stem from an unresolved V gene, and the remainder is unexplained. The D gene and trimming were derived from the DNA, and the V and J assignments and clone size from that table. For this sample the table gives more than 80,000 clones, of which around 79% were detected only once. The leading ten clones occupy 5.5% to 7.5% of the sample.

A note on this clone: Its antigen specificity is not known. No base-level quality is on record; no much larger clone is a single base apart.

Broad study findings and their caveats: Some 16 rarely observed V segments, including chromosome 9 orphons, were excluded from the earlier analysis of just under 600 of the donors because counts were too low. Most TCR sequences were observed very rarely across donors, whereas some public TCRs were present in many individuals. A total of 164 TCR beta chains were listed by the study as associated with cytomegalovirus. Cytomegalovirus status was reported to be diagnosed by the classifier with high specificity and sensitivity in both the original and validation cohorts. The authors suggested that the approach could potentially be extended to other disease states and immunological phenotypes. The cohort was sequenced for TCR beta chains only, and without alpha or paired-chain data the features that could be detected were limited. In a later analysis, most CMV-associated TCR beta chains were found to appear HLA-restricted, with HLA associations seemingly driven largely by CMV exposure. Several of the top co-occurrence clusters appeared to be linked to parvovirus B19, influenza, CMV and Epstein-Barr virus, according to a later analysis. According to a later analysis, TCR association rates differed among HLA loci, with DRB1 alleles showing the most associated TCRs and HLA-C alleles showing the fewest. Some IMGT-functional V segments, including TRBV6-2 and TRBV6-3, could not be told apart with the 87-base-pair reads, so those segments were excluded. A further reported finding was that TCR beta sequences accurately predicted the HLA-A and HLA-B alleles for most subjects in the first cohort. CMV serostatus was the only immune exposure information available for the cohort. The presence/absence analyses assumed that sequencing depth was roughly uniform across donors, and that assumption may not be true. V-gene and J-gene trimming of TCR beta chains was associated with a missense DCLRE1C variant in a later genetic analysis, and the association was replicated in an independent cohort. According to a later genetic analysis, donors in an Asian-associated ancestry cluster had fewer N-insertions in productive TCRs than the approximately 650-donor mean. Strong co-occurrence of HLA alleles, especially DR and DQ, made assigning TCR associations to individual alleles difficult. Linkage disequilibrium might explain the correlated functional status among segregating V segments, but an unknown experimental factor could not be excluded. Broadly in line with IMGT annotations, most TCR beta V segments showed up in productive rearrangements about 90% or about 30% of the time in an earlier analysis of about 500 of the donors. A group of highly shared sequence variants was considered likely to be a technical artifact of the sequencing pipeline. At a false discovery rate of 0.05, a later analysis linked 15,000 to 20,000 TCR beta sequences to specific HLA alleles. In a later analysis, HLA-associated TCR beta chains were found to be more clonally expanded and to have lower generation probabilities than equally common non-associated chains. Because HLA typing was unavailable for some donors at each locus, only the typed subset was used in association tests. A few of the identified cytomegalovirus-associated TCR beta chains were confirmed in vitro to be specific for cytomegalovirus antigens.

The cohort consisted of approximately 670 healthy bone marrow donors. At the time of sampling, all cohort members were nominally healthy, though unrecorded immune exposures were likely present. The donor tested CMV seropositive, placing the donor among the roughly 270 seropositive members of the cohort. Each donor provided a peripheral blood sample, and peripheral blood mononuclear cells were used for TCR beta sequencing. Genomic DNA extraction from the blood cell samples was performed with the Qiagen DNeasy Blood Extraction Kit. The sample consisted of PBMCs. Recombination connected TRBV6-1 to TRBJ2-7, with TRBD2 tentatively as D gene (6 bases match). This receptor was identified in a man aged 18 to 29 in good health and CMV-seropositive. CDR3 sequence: CASRESLAISYEQYF. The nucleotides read TGTGCCAGCAGAGAGAGCCTAGCGATATCCTACGAGCAGTACTTC.